This section outlines one T cell receptor (beta chain) sequence together with its context. Its antigen remains undetermined. Base quality data are lacking; no much larger clone is found one base away. One collaborating source in Seattle enrolled patients while the patients were actively infected and followed the patients over time throughout the course of disease. Collaborating institutions collected whole blood in K2EDTA tubes following their own protocols. For TCRbeta analysis, collaborator samples were shipped as frozen whole blood, as isolated PBMCs, or as DNA extracted from either sample type. These data belong to a study of blood T cell repertoires in COVID-19 (dated by TCRdb to the early 2020s). For context, the study as a whole: The collaborator samples originated in the United States, Italy and Spain and spanned the acute and convalescent phases of COVID-19. The prospective study material was composed of cDNA or gDNA derived from T cells, B-cell-depleted T cells, or PBMCs. Deeply sampled blood TCRbeta repertoires from subjects exposed to, actively infected with, or recovered from COVID-19 were included in the dataset. The repertoires were made available in a free public database intended to serve as a resource for research on the immune response to SARS-CoV-2. Samples came from the ongoing ImmuneRACE study (first 160 participants) plus 1,254 subjects from 6 global collaborators. A de-identified subject ID, COVID-19 status, age in years and sex were almost always included in the sample metadata. Where HLA class I and class II types were available, the types were taken from metadata supplied by the sample provider, not from assay-based typing. Summary of the overall study and its limitations: The amount of clinical and demographic metadata varied by source and participant and was provided uncurated.

TCRbeta CDR3 regions were amplified from genomic DNA by means of the immunoSEQ Assay, a bias-controlled multiplex PCR. The paper's processing steps were these. The number of nucleated cells in each sample was estimated by amplification of reference gene primers within the assay. Sequence reads were collapsed and filtered to measure the absolute abundance of every unique TCRbeta CDR3 rearrangement. For each sample, productive Simpson clonality was calculated as the square root of Simpson's diversity index over productive rearrangements. The immuneACCESS repertoire file appears here via TCRdb, limited to in-frame rearrangements. These files lack a portion of the clones; in checked studies, under half of the deficit traces to unresolved V genes, and the cause of the others is not known. Clone size and the V and J calls come from that table; the DNA yielded D and trimming. Recorded for this sample are 150,000 to 200,000 clones; 85% to 90% of them occurred a single time. The ten top clones hold roughly 18% of the sample.

Measured from the cysteine to the phenylalanine, the CDR3 is 18 residues long. Only the CDR3 DNA stays, 54 bases, in frame from base 1. V is cut back by 1 base and J by 4 bases, with 12 bases in the junction unmatched. The CDR1 and CDR2 encoded by the germline V gene are LGHNA and YSLEER. The sequenced sample was peripheral blood. This receptor was obtained from a person in their 70s with COVID-19, enrolled during active disease. This chain is built from TRBV4-3 and TRBJ2-2, with 7 bases in between that match TRBD2. The DNA reads as follows: TGCGCCAGCAGCCAAGGAGTAGCGGGCAGAGGGATCACCGGGGAGCTGTTTTTT. It is translated as CASSQGVAGRGITGELFF.